These 28 T cell receptor beta chains share one sample of origin, sequenced in a study of shared clonotypes between healthy human individuals. Repertoires were generated with immunoSEQ multiplex PCR, while TCRdb's copy carries only in-frame clones and drops some. The top ten hold about 0.06% of the sample, which has approximately 530,000 clones, roughly 95% seen once. Sequencing input: naive CD4+ T cells sorted from blood. Subset here: CD45RA+ positively selected. These receptors all stem from a woman in her twenties or thirties in good health.

The chain employs TRBV28 and TRBJ1-2; the D is unclear. The CDR3 length is 13 residues. Trimming cost V 5 bases and J 8 bases, with 15 bases left between them. The germline V gene has CDR1 MDHEN and CDR2 SYDVKM. Here the CDR3 DNA reads TGTGCCAGCAGTGAACAGCCGCTGGTGGGCTACACCTTC. Translating gives CASSEQPLVGYTF.

The chain uses TRBV5-1 and TRBJ1-3, with TRBD1 matching over 7 bases. The CDR3 has 18 amino acids. The ends lost 1 base at V and 0 bases at J; junction bases unmatched: 10. The germline CDR1 and CDR2 sequences are SGHRS and YFSETQ. The CDR3 region is CASSLTGGQALSGNTIYF. The CDR3 DNA follows: TGCGCCAGCAGCTTGACGGGAGGACAGGCACTCTCTGGAAACACCATATATTTT.

J is TRBJ1-3 and V is TRBV21-1. TRBV21-1 is noted as a pseudogene. CDR3 length: 15 amino acids. The CDR3 loop reads CASSKRGDAGNTIYF. As DNA, the CDR3 is TGTGCCAGCAGCAAGAGGGGGGATGCTGGAAACACCATATATTTT.

The chain recombines TRBV27 with TRBJ1-1; D possibly corresponds to TRBD1 (5 bases). CDR1 and CDR2 from the germline V gene are MNHEY and SMNVEV (reference sequence). This CDR3 has 14 residues. With 5 bases removed from V and 10 bases from J, the gap between germline ends came to 20 bases. CDR3 DNA: TGTGCCAGCAGTCGTCCCGGGACTTCAAGTGCAGCTTTCTTT. This gives the protein CASSRPGTSSAAFF.

The chain carries TRBV6-1 and TRBJ1-2; D remains unclear. Trimming shortened V by 2 bases and J by 4 bases, and 2 bases separated the two germline ends. CDR1 is MNHNS, CDR2 SASEGT, per germline. The CDR3 totals 11 residues. In nucleotides, the CDR3 is TGTGCCAGCAGTGAATCCTATGGCTACACCTTC. Protein: CASSESYGYTF.

The chain is built from TRBV2 and TRBJ1-1, with D perhaps matching TRBD1 (6 bases). Per the germline V gene, CDR1 is SNHLY and CDR2 is FYNNEI. CDR3 length: 14 residues. The V end was cut by 11 bases, the J end by 0 bases, with 16 bases between. The CDR3 DNA follows: TGTGCCCGCAACCCGGACAGAATGAACACTGAAGCTTTCTTT. Protein sequence: CARNPDRMNTEAFF.

V and J are TRBV29-1 and TRBJ2-4; D gene unclear. This CDR3 is 14 amino acids long. CDR1 SQVTM and CDR2 ANQGSEA come from the germline V gene. The V end was cut by 0 bases, the J end by 0 bases, with 6 bases between. This chain's CDR3 is CSVEDPVAKNIQYF. The CDR3 DNA reads TGCAGCGTTGAAGACCCCGTAGCCAAAAACATTCAGTACTTC. The full variable domain, completed using reference TRBV29-1 and TRBJ2-4, is SAVISQKPSRDICQRGTSLTIQCQVDSQVTMMFWYRQQPGQSLTLIATANQGSEATYESGFVIDKFPISRPNLTFSTLTVSNMSPEDSSIYLCSVEDPVAKNIQYFGAGTRLSVL.

This clone was found once. The chain couples TRBV6-5 to TRBJ2-7; D is unclear. Germline values: CDR1 MNHEY, CDR2 SVGAGI. The V and J ends lost 3 bases and 2 bases respectively, with 14 bases between them. CDR3 length: 15 amino acids. This CDR3 reads CASSYSQAEPYEQYF. In DNA, the CDR3 is TGTGCCAGCAGTTATTCTCAGGCAGAGCCCTACGAGCAGTACTTC.

The V and J genes are TRBV4-1 and TRBJ2-5, with TRBD2 matching 8 bases. The assigned J gene may be wrong: the sequence end matches TRBJ2-7 better. Germline-derived CDR1 and CDR2 are MGHRA and YSYEKL. The CDR3 has 14 residues. Written as DNA, the CDR3 is TGCGCCAGCAGCCAAGGAGCGGGAGATTACGAGCAGTACTTC. Its translation: CASSQGAGDYEQYF.

The genes are TRBV4-2 and TRBJ1-5; 7 bases fit TRBD1. The CDR3 extends over 17 amino acids. Germline V lookup: CDR1 LGHNA, CDR2 YNFKEQ. Losses at the gene ends were 5 bases for V and 4 bases for J; bases not matched to a gene: 14. The CDR3 reads CASSLRSGTEFNQPQHF. The CDR3 region has the DNA TGTGCCAGCAGCTTACGATCCGGGACAGAGTTTAATCAGCCCCAGCATTTT.

V usage is TRBV5-1 and J usage is TRBJ2-1, with D possibly TRBD1 on 5 matching bases. Trimming took off 0 bases at V and 6 bases at J, with 10 bases between the two ends. Per the germline V gene, CDR1 is SGHRS and CDR2 is YFSETQ. The CDR3 loop spans 14 amino acids. As DNA, the CDR3 is TGCGCCAGCAGCTTGGTACAGGAACCCAATGAGCAGTTCTTC. It is translated as CASSLVQEPNEQFF.

This rearrangement joins TRBV15 to TRBJ2-5; 7 bases map to TRBD2. The CDR3 has 17 residues. From germline, CDR1 is LNHNV and CDR2 YYDKDF (reference sequence). The J segment lost 4 bases and the V segment lost 0 bases, leaving 11 bases of the junction unmatched. The CDR3 region has the DNA TGTGCCACCAGCAGAGATCGGGGCGGGAGCGGAGGAGAGACCCAGTACTTC. Residues: CATSRDRGGSGGETQYF.

The chain combines TRBV5-5 with TRBJ2-7; 11 bases fit TRBD2. V was pared by 4 bases and J by 1 base, with 4 bases of the junction left unmatched. The CDR3 totals 15 residues. The germline gives CDR1 SGHKS, CDR2 YYEKEE (reference sequence). In DNA form, the CDR3 reads TGTGCCAGCAGCCGGAGACTAGCGGGGTCCTACGAGCAGTACTTC. It codes for CASSRRLAGSYEQYF.

The chain carries TRBV5-5 and TRBJ2-1; the match to TRBD2 covers 12 bases. CDR3 length equals 17 residues. With V trimmed by 0 bases and J by 15 bases, 16 bases remained unmatched. From germline, CDR1 is SGHKS and CDR2 YYEKEE (reference sequence). The CDR3 loop is CASSLVGGGLAGGLSFF. As DNA, the CDR3 is TGTGCCAGCAGCTTGGTTGGAGGTGGGCTAGCGGGAGGGCTGTCGTTCTTC.

The V and J genes are TRBV27 and TRBJ2-5, with D possibly matching TRBD2 (5 bases). Matching the DNA end better, TRBJ2-7 makes the J call doubtful. The CDR3 runs 15 residues. Germline loops: CDR1 MNHEY, CDR2 SMNVEV (reference sequence). The CDR3 DNA follows: TGTGCCAGCAGTTTAACCCTAGCTCCAGAATACGAGCAGTACTTC. This codes for CASSLTLAPEYEQYF.

The chain links TRBV7-8 to TRBJ2-1; 13 positions agree with TRBD2. The V and J ends lost 3 bases and 7 bases, in that order; junction bases with no gene match: 3. CDR1 is SGHVS and CDR2 is FQNEAQ in the germline V gene. The CDR3 contains 15 residues. CDR3 nucleotides: TGTGCCAGCAGCTTGACTAGCGGGAGGCAGAATGAGCAGTTCTTC. Protein sequence: CASSLTSGRQNEQFF.

Remarks on this clone: Other DNA sequences from this sample encode an identical CDR3 as well. The chain has TRBV7-9 and TRBJ1-1; D is perhaps TRBD1 (6 bases). The germline V gene encodes CDR1 SEHNR and CDR2 FQNEAQ (reference sequence). This CDR3 contains 13 residues. V lost 1 base, J lost 4 bases, and 7 bases lay in between. CDR3 residues: CASSLGGGTEAFF. As DNA, the CDR3 is TGTGCCAGCAGCTTAGGAGGGGGCACTGAAGCTTTCTTT.

The chain links TRBV2 to TRBJ1-3; weak D call: TRBD1 (5 bases). Germline V gene sequence: CDR1 SNHLY, CDR2 FYNNEI. V lost 6 bases and J 0 bases, leaving 12 bases between the germline ends. The CDR3 has 15 amino acids. This chain's CDR3 is CASRRQPSSGNTIYF. Written as DNA, the CDR3 is TGTGCCAGCAGAAGACAGCCGAGCTCTGGAAACACCATATATTTT. Full variable domain (missing parts from reference TRBV2 and TRBJ1-3): EPEVTQTPSHQVTQMGQEVILRCVPISNHLYFYWYRQILGQKVEFLVSFYNNEISEKSEIFDDQFSVERPDGSNFTLKIRSTKLEDSAMYFCASRRQPSSGNTIYFGEGSWLTVV.

The rearrangement links TRBV5-1 to TRBJ2-3, with D tentatively TRBD1 or TRBD2 (5 bases each). Trimming left V 0 bases short and J 2 bases short, with 13 bases between. In germline, CDR1 is SGHRS, CDR2 YFSETQ. This CDR3 contains 16 residues. CDR3 region: CASSLGLLGDTDTQYF. CDR3 sequence (DNA): TGCGCCAGCAGCTTGGGATTATTGGGGGACACAGATACGCAGTATTTT.

The rearrangement uses TRBV11-3 and TRBJ2-1, with D possibly being TRBD2 (5 bases). Germline assignment: CDR1 SGHNT and CDR2 YENEEA. This CDR3 is 14 amino acids long. Trimming shortened V by 0 bases and J by 7 bases, and 10 bases separated the two germline ends. The CDR3 sequence is CASSLDGPGNEQFF. The CDR3 region has the DNA TGTGCCAGCAGCTTAGATGGACCGGGGAATGAGCAGTTCTTC.

The chain couples TRBV9 to TRBJ2-5; TRBD2 matches 9 bases. This CDR3 comprises 14 residues. Germline lookup yields CDR1 SGDLS and CDR2 YYNGEE. V shed 3 bases and J 5 bases; nucleotides not matched to a gene: 5. The CDR3 here is CASSALAGEETQYF. CDR3 bases: TGTGCCAGCAGCGCCTTAGCGGGAGAGGAGACCCAGTACTTC. The full variable domain, completed using reference TRBV9 and TRBJ2-5, is DSGVTQTPKHLITATGQRVTLRCSPRSGDLSVYWYQQSLDQGLQFLIQYYNGEERAKGNILERFSAQQFPDLHSELNLSSLELGDSALYFCASSALAGEETQYFGPGTRLLVL.

The chain couples TRBV5-1 to TRBJ2-1; TRBD1 agrees at 7 bases. The CDR3 covers 15 residues. The germline V gene encodes CDR1 SGHRS and CDR2 YFSETQ. Unmatched junction bases numbered 6, after V lost 4 bases and J lost 2 bases. Written as DNA, the CDR3 is TGCGCCAGCAGCCCAACAGGGGTCCCCTACAATGAGCAGTTCTTC. As protein: CASSPTGVPYNEQFF.

The CDR3 nucleotides read TGCGCCAGCAGCTTTCGAATAGCGGGAGGGTCCGGGGACGAGCAGTACTTC. Translated: CASSFRIAGGSGDEQYF. The chain employs TRBV5-1 and TRBJ2-7; the match to TRBD2 covers 11 bases. The CDR3 has 17 amino acids. J lost 5 bases, V lost 2 bases, and 12 bases had no gene match. CDR1 and CDR2 (germline): SGHRS, YFSETQ.

The chain recombines TRBV28 with TRBJ1-2; D uncertain. Germline V CDR1 and CDR2: MDHEN, SYDVKM. Trimming shortened V by 6 bases and J by 8 bases, and 13 bases separated the two germline ends. This CDR3 has 12 residues. Here the CDR3 reads CASSLTKLGYTF. The DNA of the CDR3 is TGTGCCAGCAGCCTAACGAAGTTGGGCTACACCTTC.

J is TRBJ1-3 and V is TRBV2; D remains unclear. CDR1 SNHLY and CDR2 FYNNEI come from the germline V gene. V was cut by 0 bases and J by 8 bases, with 20 bases left in between. CDR3 length: 17 residues. In DNA, the CDR3 is TGTGCCAGCAGTGAAGCGCGCCTCTCCGTGCTCACCGACACCATATATTTT. Protein product: CASSEARLSVLTDTIYF.

The rearrangement joins TRBV29-1 to TRBJ1-2; 7 nucleotides align to TRBD1. The length of the CDR3 is 15 residues. V lost 7 bases and J lost 4; bases outside the gene matches: 15. In germline, CDR1 is SQVTM, CDR2 ANQGSEA. The CDR3 loop reads CSAQGGAGGTYGYTF. The CDR3 region has the DNA TGCAGCGCCCAGGGGGGGGCAGGAGGAACCTATGGCTACACCTTC.

V and J are TRBV19 and TRBJ1-5; 9 bases are shared with TRBD1. The CDR3 runs to 18 residues. V shed 5 bases and J 2 bases; nucleotides not matched to a gene: 13. Germline V gives CDR1 LNHDA, CDR2 SQIVND (reference sequence). The CDR3 reads CASSANVGDRDGNQPQHF. Written as DNA, the CDR3 is TGTGCCAGTAGTGCAAACGTAGGGGACAGGGACGGCAATCAGCCCCAGCATTTT.

V gene TRBV25-1 combines with J gene TRBJ2-1, with D hard to call. The CDR3 is 14 residues long. V lost 6 bases, J lost 0 bases, and 9 bases lay in between. Germline V CDR1 and CDR2: MGHDK, SYGVNS. The CDR3 DNA reads as TGTGCCAGCAGGGATACCAGCTCCTACAATGAGCAGTTCTTC. Its translation: CASRDTSSYNEQFF.